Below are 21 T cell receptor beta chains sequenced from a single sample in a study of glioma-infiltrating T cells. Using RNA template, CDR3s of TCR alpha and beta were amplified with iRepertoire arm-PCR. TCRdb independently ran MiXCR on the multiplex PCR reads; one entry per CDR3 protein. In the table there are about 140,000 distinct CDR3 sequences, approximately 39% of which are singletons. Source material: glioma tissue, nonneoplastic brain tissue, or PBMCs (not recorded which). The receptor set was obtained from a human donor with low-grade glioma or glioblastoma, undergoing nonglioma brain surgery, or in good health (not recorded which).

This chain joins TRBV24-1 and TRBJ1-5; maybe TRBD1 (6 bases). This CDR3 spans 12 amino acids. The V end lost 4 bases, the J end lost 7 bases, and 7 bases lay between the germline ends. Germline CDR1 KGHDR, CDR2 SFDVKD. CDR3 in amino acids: CATSEGAQPQHF. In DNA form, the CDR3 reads TGTGCCACCAGTGAGGGGGCGCAGCCCCAGCATTTT.

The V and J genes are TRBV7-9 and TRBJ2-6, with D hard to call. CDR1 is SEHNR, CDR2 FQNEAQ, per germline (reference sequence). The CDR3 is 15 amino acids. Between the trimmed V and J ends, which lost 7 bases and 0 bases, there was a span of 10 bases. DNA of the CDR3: TGTGCCAGCAACAAAGGTAGCTCTGGGGCCAACGTCCTGACTTTC. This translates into CASNKGSSGANVLTF.

The CDR3 loop reads CASSRDTSNYGYTF. The CDR3 coding sequence is TGCGCCAGCAGCCGGGACACCTCTAACTATGGCTACACCTTC. This chain connects TRBV5-1 to TRBJ1-2, with D possibly matching TRBD1 (6 bases). The CDR3 is made up of 14 amino acids. With 4 bases removed from V and 0 bases from J, the gap between germline ends came to 10 bases. CDR1 and CDR2 (germline): SGHRS, YFSETQ.

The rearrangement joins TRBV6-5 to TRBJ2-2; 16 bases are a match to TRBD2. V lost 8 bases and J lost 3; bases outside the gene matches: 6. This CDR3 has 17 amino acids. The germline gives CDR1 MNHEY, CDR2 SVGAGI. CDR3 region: CASWGLAGGKDTGELFF. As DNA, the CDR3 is TGTGCCAGCTGGGGACTAGCGGGAGGGAAGGACACCGGGGAGCTGTTTTTT.

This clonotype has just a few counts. The chain's CDR3 is CASSPGTSPTVETQYF. In DNA, the CDR3 is TGTGCCAGCAGCCCCGGGACTAGCCCGACCGTAGAGACCCAGTACTTC. The chain has TRBV2 and TRBJ2-5, with TRBD2 matching over 9 bases. Germline V gene data show CDR1 as SNHLY and CDR2 as FYNNEI. This CDR3 comprises 16 residues. Germline trimming cut 6 bases from V and 4 bases from J; bases unmatched to any gene: 12.

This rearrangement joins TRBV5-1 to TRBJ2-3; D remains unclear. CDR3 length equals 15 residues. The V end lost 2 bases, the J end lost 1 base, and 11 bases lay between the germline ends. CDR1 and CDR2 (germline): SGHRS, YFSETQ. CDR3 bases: TGCGCCAGCAGCTTTGAGTCCGTGGGCACAGATACGCAGTATTTT. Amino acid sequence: CASSFESVGTDTQYF.

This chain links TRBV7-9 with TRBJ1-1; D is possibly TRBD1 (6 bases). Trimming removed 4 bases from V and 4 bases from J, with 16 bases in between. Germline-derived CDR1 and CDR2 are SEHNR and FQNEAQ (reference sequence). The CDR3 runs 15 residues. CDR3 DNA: TGTGCCAGCAGCTCAAGCCGGGGGCGAGTCACTGAAGCTTTCTTT. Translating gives CASSSSRGRVTEAFF. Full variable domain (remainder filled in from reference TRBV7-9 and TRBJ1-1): DTGVSQNPRHKITKRGQNVTFRCDPISEHNRLYWYRQTLGQGPEFLTYFQNEAQLEKSRLLSDRFSAERPKGSFSTLEIQRTEQGDSAMYLCASSSSRGRVTEAFFGQGTRLTVV.

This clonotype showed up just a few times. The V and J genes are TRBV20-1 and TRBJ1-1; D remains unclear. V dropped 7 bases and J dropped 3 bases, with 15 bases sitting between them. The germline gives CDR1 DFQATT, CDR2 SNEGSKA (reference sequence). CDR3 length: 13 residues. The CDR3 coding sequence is TGCAGTGGATACCGTCGGTTGTACACTGAAGCTTTCTTT. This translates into CSGYRRLYTEAFF.

The CDR3 DNA reads TGCAGTGCCTCAGGGAAAGGAGGGAGGACCTACAATGAGCAGTTCTTC. Protein: CSASGKGGRTYNEQFF. The V and J genes are TRBV20-1 and TRBJ2-1, with TRBD2 as a possible D gene (6 bases). The germline CDR1 and CDR2 sequences are DFQATT and SNEGSKA (reference sequence). Trimming took 6 bases from V and 2 from J, leaving 20 bases between them. There are 16 residues in the CDR3.

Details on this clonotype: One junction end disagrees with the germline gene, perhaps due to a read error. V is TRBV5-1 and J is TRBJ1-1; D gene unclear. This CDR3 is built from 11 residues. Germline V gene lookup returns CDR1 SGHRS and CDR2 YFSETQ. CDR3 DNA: TGCGCCCGCAGCCTACAAACCGAAGCTTTCTTT. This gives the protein CARSLQTEAFF.

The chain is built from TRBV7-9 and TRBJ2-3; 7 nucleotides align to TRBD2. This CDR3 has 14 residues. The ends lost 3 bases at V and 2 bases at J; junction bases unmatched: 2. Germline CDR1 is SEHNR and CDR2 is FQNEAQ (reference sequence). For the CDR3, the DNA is TGTGCCAGCAGCTTCGCGGGGGACACAGATACGCAGTATTTT. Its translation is CASSFAGDTDTQYF.

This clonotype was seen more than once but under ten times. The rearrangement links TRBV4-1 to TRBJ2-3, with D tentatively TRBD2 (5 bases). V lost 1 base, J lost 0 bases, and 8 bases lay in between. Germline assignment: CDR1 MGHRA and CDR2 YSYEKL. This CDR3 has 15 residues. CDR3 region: CASSQGGASTDTQYF. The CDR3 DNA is TGCGCCAGCAGCCAAGGGGGAGCTAGCACAGATACGCAGTATTTT.

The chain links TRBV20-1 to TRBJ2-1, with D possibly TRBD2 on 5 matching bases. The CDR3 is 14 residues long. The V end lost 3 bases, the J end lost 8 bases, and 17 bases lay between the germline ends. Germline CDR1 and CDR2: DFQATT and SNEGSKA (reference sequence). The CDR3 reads CSASKGGGKYEQFF. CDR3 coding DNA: TGCAGTGCTAGTAAGGGTGGAGGAAAATATGAGCAGTTCTTC.

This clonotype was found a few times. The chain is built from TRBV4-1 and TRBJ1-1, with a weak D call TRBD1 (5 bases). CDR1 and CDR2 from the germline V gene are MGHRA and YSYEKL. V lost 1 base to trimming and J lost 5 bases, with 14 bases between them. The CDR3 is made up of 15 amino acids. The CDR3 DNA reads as TGCGCCAGCAGCCAAGCCGCGGGGGGTGGAACTGAAGCTTTCTTT. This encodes CASSQAAGGGTEAFF.

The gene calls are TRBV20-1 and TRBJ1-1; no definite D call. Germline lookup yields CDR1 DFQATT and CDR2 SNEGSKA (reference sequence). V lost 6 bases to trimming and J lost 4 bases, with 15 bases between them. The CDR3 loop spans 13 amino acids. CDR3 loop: CSATLTVGTEAFF. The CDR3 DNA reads TGCAGTGCAACTCTGACGGTGGGCACTGAAGCTTTCTTT.

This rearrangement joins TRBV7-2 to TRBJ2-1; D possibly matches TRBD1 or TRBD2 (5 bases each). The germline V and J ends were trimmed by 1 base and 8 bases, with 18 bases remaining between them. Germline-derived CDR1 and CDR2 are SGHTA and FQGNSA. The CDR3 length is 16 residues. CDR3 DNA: TGTGCCAGCAGCTTAGATGCCCGGGGCTCGGGGTATGAGCAGTTCTTC. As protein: CASSLDARGSGYEQFF.

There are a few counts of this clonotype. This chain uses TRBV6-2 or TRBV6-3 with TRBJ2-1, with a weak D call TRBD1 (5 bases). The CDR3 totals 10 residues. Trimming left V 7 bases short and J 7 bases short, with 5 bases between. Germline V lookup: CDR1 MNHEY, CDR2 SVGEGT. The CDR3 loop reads CASKGNEQFF. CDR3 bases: TGTGCCAGCAAGGGGAATGAGCAGTTCTTC.

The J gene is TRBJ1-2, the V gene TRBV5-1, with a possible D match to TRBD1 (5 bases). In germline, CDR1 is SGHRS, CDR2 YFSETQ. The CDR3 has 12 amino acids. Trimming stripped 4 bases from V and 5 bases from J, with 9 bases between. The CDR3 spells CASSPGLYGYTF. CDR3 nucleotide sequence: TGCGCCAGCAGCCCGGGACTTTATGGCTACACCTTC.

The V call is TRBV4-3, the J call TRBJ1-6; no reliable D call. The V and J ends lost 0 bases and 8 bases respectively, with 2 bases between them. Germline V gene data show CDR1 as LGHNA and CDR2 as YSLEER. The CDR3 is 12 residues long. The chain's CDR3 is CASSQEDSPLHF. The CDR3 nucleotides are TGCGCCAGCAGCCAAGAAGATTCACCCCTCCACTTT.

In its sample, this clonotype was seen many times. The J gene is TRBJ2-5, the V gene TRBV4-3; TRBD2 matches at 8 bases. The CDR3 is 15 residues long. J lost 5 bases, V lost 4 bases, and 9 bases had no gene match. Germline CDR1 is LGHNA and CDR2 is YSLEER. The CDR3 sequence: CASSPMSGGAETQYF. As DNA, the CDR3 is TGCGCCAGCAGCCCCATGTCCGGGGGGGCTGAGACCCAGTACTTC.

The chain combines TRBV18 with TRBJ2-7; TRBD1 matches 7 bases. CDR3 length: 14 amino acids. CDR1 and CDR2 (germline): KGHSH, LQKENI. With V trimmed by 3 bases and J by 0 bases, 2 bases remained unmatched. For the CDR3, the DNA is TGTGCCAGCTCACCGGGACAGATCTCCTACGAGCAGTACTTC. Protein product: CASSPGQISYEQYF.